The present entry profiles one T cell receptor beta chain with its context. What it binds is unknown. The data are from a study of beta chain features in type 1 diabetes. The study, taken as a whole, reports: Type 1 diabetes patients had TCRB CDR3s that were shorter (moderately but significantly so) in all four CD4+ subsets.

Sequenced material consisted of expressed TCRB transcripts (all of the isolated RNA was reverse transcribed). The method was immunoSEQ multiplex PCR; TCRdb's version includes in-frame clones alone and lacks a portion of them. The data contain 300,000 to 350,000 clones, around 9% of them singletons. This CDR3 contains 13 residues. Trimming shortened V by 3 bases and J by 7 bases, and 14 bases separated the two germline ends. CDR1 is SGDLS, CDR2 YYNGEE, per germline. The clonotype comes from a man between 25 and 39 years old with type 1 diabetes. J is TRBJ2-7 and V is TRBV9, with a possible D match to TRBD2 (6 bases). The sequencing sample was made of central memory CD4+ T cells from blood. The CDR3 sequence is CASSGWEEGEQYF. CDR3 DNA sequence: TGTGCCAGCAGCGGGTGGGAGGAAGGAGAGCAGTACTTC.